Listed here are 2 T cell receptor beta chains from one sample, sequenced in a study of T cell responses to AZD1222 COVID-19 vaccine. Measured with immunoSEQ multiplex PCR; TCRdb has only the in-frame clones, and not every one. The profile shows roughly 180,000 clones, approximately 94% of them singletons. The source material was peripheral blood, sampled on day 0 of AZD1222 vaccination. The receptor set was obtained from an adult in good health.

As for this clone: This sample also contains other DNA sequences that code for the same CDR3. In DNA, the CDR3 is TGTGCCTGGACGCGGGAATACGAGCAGTACTTC. It translates to CAWTREYEQYF. The V gene is TRBV30, the J gene TRBJ2-7, with D perhaps matching TRBD2 (6 bases). CDR1 and CDR2 (germline): GTSNPN, SVGIG (reference sequence). V was shortened by 4 bases and J by 4 bases, with 8 bases between the two germline ends. This CDR3 comprises 11 residues. Looking up the rest from reference TRBV30 and TRBJ2-7 gives the full variable domain: SQTIHQWPATLVQPVGSPLSLECTVEGTSNPNLYWYRQAAGRGLQLLFYSVGIGQISSEVPQNLSASRPQDRQFILSSKKLLLSDSGFYLCAWTREYEQYFGPGTRLTVT.

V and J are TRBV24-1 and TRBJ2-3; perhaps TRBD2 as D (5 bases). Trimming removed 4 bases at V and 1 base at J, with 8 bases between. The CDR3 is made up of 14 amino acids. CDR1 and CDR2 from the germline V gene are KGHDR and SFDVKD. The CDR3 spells CATSDLSGTDTQYF. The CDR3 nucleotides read TGTGCCACCAGTGACCTTAGCGGCACAGATACGCAGTATTTT.